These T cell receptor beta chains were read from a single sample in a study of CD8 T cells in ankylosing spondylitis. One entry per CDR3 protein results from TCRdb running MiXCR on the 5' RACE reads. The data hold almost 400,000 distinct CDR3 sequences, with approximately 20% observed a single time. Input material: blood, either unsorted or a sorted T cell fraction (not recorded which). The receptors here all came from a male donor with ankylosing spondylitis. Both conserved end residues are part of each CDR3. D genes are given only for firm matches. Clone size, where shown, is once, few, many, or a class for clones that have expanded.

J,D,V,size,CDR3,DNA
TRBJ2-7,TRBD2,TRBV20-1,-,CSAIALAGDYEQYF,TGCAGTGCCATAGCGCTAGCGGGAGACTACGAGCAGTACTTC
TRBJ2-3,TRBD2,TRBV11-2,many,CASSQNGGRSGSTTDTQYF,TGTGCCAGCAGTCAGAATGGCGGGAGGTCGGGTTCCACCACAGATACGCAGTATTTT
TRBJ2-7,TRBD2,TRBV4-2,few,CASSQSEAVYSGMGYEQYF,TGTGCCAGCAGCCAATCCGAAGCCGTCTATAGCGGGATGGGCTACGAGCAGTACTTC
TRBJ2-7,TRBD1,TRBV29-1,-,CSVDGTGHYEQYF,TGCAGCGTTGACGGGACAGGTCACTACGAGCAGTACTTC
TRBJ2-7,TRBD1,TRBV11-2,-,CASRNTGQSSYEQYF,TGTGCCAGCAGGAACACGGGACAGAGCTCCTACGAGCAGTACTTC
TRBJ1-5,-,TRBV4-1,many,CASSQDGGRDNQPQHF,TGCGCCAGCAGCCAAGATGGGGGACGGGACAATCAGCCCCAGCATTTT
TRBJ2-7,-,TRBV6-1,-,CASGGPPYEQYF,TGTGCCAGCGGCGGCCCGCCATACGAGCAGTACTTC
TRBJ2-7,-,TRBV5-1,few,CASSLPRAGTPYEQYF,TGCGCCAGCAGCTTACCTCGGGCGGGAACGCCCTACGAGCAGTACTTC
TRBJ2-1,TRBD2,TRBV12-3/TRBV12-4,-,CASSLVAGGVLSYNEQFF,TGTGCCAGCAGTTTAGTAGCGGGTGGGGTACTTTCCTACAATGAGCAGTTCTTC
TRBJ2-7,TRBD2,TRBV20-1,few,CSAPRLAGHYEQYF,TGCAGTGCTCCCCGACTAGCGGGACACTACGAGCAGTACTTC
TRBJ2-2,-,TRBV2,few,CASSENGGDTGELFF,TGTGCCAGCAGTGAAAACGGAGGGGACACCGGGGAGCTGTTTTTT
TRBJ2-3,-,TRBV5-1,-,CASSLVPTSDTQYF,TGCGCCAGCAGCTTGGTACCCACCTCTGATACGCAGTATTTT
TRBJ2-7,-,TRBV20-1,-,CSASLGLYSSYEQYF,TGCAGTGCTAGCCTAGGGCTCTACAGCTCCTACGAGCAGTACTTC
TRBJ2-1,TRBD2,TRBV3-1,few,CASSQDIRTSGRRDNEQFF,TGTGCCAGCAGCCAAGATATTCGGACTAGCGGGAGACGGGACAATGAGCAGTTCTTC
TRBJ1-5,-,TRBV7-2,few,CASSPQRLSNQPQHF,TGTGCCAGCAGCCCCCAACGGTTGAGCAATCAGCCCCAGCATTTT
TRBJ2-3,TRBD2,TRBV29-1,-,CSVAPGLAGVADTQYF,TGCAGCGTTGCTCCGGGACTAGCGGGAGTGGCAGATACGCAGTATTTT
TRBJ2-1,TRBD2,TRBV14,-,CASSRREGPFNEQFF,TGTGCCAGCAGCCGGCGGGAGGGCCCGTTCAATGAGCAGTTCTTC
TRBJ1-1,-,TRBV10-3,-,CAISEGVGAFF,TGTGCCATCAGTGAGGGGGTCGGAGCTTTCTTT
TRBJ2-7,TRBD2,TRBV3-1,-,CASSQQGLLRYF,TGTGCCAGCAGCCAACAGGGACTACTACGGTACTTC